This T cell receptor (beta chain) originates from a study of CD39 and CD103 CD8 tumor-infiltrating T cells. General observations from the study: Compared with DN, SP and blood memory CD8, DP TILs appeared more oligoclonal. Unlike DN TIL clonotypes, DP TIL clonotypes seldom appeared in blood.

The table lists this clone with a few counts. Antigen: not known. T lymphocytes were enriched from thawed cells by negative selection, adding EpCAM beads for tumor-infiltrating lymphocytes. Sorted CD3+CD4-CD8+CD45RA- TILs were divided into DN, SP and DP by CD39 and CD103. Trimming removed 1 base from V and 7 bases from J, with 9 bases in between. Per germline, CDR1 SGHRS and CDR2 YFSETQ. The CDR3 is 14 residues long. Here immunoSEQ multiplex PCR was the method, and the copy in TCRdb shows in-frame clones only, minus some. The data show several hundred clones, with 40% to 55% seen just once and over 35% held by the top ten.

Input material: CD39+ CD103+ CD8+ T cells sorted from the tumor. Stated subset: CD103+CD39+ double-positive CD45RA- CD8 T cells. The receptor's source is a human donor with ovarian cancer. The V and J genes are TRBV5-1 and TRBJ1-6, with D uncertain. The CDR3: CASSLLGQNSPLHF. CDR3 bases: TGCGCCAGCAGCTTGTTGGGCCAAAATTCACCCCTCCACTTT.